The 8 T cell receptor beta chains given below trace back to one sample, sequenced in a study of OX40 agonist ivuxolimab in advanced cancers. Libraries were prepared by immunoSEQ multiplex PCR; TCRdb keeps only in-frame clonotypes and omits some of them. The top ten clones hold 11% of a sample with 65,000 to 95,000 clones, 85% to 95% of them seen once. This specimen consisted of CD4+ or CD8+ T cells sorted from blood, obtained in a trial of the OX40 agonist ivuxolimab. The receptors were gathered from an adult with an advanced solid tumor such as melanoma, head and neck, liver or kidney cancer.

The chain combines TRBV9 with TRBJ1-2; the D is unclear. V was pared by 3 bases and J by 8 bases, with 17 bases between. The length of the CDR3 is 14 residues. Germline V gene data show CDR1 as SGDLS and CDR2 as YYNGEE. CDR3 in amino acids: CASSDPGGRAGYTF. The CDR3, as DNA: TGTGCCAGCAGCGATCCGGGAGGACGGGCGGGCTACACCTTC. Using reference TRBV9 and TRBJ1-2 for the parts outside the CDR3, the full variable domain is DSGVTQTPKHLITATGQRVTLRCSPRSGDLSVYWYQQSLDQGLQFLIQYYNGEERAKGNILERFSAQQFPDLHSELNLSSLELGDSALYFCASSDPGGRAGYTFGSGTRLTVV.

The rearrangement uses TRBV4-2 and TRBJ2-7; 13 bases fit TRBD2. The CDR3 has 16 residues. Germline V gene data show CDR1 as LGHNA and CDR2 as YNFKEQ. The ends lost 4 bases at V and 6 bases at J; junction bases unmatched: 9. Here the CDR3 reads CASSLTTSGGAVEQYF. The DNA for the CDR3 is TGTGCCAGCAGCCTTACAACTAGCGGGGGGGCCGTCGAGCAGTACTTC.

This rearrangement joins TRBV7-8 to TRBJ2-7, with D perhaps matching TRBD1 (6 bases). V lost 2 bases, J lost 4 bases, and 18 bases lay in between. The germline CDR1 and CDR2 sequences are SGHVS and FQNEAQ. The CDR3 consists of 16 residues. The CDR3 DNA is TGTGCCAGCAGCTTAAACTCCGAGGGGGTTAAGTACGAGCAGTACTTC. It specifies CASSLNSEGVKYEQYF.

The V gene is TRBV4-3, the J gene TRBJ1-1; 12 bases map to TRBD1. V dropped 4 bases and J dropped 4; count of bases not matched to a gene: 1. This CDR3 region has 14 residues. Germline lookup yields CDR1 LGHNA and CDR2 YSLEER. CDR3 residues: CASSPGQGATEAFF. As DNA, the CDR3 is TGCGCCAGCAGCCCGGGACAGGGGGCCACTGAAGCTTTCTTT.

CDR3 DNA: TGTGCCAGCAGCTCCTTGGGGGTCCCGACAGATACGCAGTATTTT. Translating it yields CASSSLGVPTDTQYF. The V gene is TRBV7-3, the J gene TRBJ2-3; D tentatively reads TRBD1 or TRBD2 (5 bases each). CDR1 and CDR2 (germline): SGHTA, FQGTGA. This CDR3 has 15 residues. V was pared by 4 bases and J by 3 bases, with 14 bases between.

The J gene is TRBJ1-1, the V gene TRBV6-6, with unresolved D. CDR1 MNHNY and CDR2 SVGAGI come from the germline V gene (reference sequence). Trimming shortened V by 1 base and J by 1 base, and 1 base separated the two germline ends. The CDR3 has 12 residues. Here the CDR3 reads CASSYWNTEAFF. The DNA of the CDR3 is TGTGCCAGCAGTTACTGGAACACTGAAGCTTTCTTT.

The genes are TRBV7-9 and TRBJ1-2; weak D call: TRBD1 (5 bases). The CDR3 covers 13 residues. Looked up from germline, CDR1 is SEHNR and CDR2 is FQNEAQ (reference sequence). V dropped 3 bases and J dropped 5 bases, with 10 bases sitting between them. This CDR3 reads CASSFTGEYGYTF. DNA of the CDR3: TGTGCCAGCAGCTTCACAGGCGAATATGGCTACACCTTC. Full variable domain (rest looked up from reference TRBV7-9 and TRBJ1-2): DTGVSQNPRHKITKRGQNVTFRCDPISEHNRLYWYRQTLGQGPEFLTYFQNEAQLEKSRLLSDRFSAERPKGSFSTLEIQRTEQGDSAMYLCASSFTGEYGYTFGSGTRLTVV.

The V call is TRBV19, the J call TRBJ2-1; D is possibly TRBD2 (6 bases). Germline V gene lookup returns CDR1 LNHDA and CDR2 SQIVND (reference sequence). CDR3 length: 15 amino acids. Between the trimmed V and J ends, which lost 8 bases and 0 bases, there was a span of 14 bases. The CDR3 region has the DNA TGTGCCAGTTTCCCGGGAGAAAGCTCCTACAATGAGCAGTTCTTC. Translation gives CASFPGESSYNEQFF.